Listed below are T cell receptor beta chains from one sample, sequenced in a study of T cell responses to AZD1222 COVID-19 vaccine. Clones were sequenced by immunoSEQ multiplex PCR, and TCRdb holds only the in-frame ones, with some missing. The repertoire includes 87,000 or so clones, roughly 89% of them detected once, and approximately 9.1% sits in the top ten. The sample here was peripheral blood, taken on day 0 of AZD1222 vaccination. These receptors were collected from an adult in good health. The CDR3 runs from the conserved cysteine through the conserved F or W. Expanded clones get a size class; other rows say once, few or many, or leave the size out.

abundance: once
v_gene: TRBV5-7
CDR3aa: CASSPRLAFF

abundance: .
v_gene: TRBV9
CDR3aa: CASSVGAVLTF

abundance: .
v_gene: TRBV3-1/TRBV3-2
CDR3aa: CASSQLAGAGQGNIQYF

abundance: .
v_gene: TRBV15
CDR3aa: CATSMPSGGPKQETQYF

abundance: once
v_gene: TRBV3-1/TRBV3-2
CDR3aa: CASSQGARVYGYTF

abundance: .
v_gene: TRBV27
CDR3aa: CARQDLYTEAFF

abundance: .
v_gene: TRBV23-1
CDR3aa: CASSQSGVCYNEQFF

abundance: .
v_gene: TRBV6-5
CDR3aa: CASSYLQGAAYEQYF

abundance: .
v_gene: TRBV5-5
CDR3aa: CASDYGHDMNTEAFF

abundance: .
v_gene: TRBV6-5
CDR3aa: CASHRVDGTEAFF

abundance: .
v_gene: TRBV18
CDR3aa: CASSPFRDPNTGELFF

abundance: .
v_gene: TRBV29-1
CDR3aa: CSVAGTDPNQPQHF

abundance: once
v_gene: TRBV27
CDR3aa: CASGSSGGGQPQHF

abundance: .
v_gene: TRBV7-2
CDR3aa: CASSPGGTDPYGYTF

abundance: .
v_gene: TRBV11-2
CDR3aa: CASSFSGGLNTEAFF

abundance: .
v_gene: TRBV12-3/TRBV12-4
CDR3aa: CASNRSGREQYF

abundance: .
v_gene: TRBV10-3
CDR3aa: CAISDGQGFYETQYF

abundance: .
v_gene: TRBV7-2
CDR3aa: CASSLVVGKEETQYF

abundance: .
v_gene: TRBV27
CDR3aa: CASRGGGNYGYTF

abundance: .
v_gene: TRBV4-1
CDR3aa: CASSLPLQSGEKLFF

abundance: .
v_gene: TRBV6-5
CDR3aa: CASSYSLSRVNEKLFF

abundance: few
v_gene: TRBV2
CDR3aa: CASSDSTGGIYNSPLHF

abundance: once
v_gene: TRBV6-5
CDR3aa: CASSFHAGGRGSPLHF